This T cell receptor beta chain derives from a study of cytomegalovirus exposure and HLA in healthy donors listed by TCRdb under 2017. With regard to the full study: According to an earlier analysis of 587 of the donors, about 180 million T cells yielded some 110 million unique TCR beta sequences and roughly 280 Gb of sequence data. An early release that covered about 600 HLA-typed donors contained about 300 gigabases of sequencing data and approximately 85 million unique TCR sequences. Among the roughly 400 genotyped donors, approximately 77% belonged to the genetic ancestry cluster associated with self-reported Caucasian donors. The study was designed to test whether signatures of past pathogen exposure could be identified by cataloging public T cell receptors. The T cell repertoires of under 700 subjects were profiled by immunosequencing and related to cytomegalovirus serostatus. Besides the first cohort of approximately 670 subjects, a separate validation cohort made up of around 120 different subjects was used. To predict cytomegalovirus infection status, the study brought together high-throughput TCR immunosequencing, statistical association of individual TCRs with disease status, and machine learning. A later analysis re-analyzed previously published TCR beta repertoires from approximately 700 donors and added high-resolution HLA genotyping to study TCR occurrence patterns. Rather than using new phenotypic data, the later analysis identified candidate immune exposures from TCR beta sequences and from how often those sequences occurred across donors. An earlier analysis of around 640 of the donors used high-throughput TCR beta sequencing to judge whether each TCR beta V gene segment behaved as functional or pseudogenic. Donor age, sex, ethnicity and CMV serostatus were compiled alongside the repertoire data. A later genetic analysis used genome-wide SNP genotypes for about 60% of the 666 donors, treating that subset as a discovery cohort. All discovery cohort repertoires had been generated on a single sequencing platform. Class I and class II HLA loci were covered by the typing at four-digit resolution. Typing coverage differed by locus: A, B, C, DRB1 and DQB1 were typed in roughly 620-630 donors, DQA1 in 522, DPA1 in approximately 610, and DPB1 in approximately 450. Because of strong linkage in the cohort, roughly five DR-DQ haplotypes were treated as single units for association and clustering. On average, around 240,000 unique TCR beta nucleotide sequences were sequenced per donor among some 420 genotyped donors of the cohort, with 15% to 20% of those sequences being non-productive. Study-level results and caveats: In a later analysis, most CMV-associated TCR beta chains were found to appear HLA-restricted, with HLA associations seemingly driven largely by CMV exposure. Roughly uniform sequencing depth across donors was assumed in presence/absence analyses, although this assumption may not hold. When HLA alleles, especially DR and DQ, strongly co-occurred, attributing TCR associations to individual alleles was difficult. V-gene and J-gene trimming of TCR beta chains was associated with a missense DCLRE1C variant in a later genetic analysis, and the association was replicated in an independent cohort. Broadly in line with IMGT annotations, most TCR beta V segments showed up in productive rearrangements about 90% or about 30% of the time in an earlier analysis of several hundred of the donors. A cluster of highly shared sequence variants was judged likely to represent a technical artifact of the sequencing pipeline. The cohort was sequenced for TCR beta chains only, and without alpha or paired-chain data the features that could be detected were limited. It was suggested by the authors that the approach could potentially be generalized to other disease states and immunological phenotypes. Specific HLA alleles were associated with over 15,000 TCR beta sequences at a false discovery rate of 0.05 in a later analysis. Immune exposure information for the cohort was limited to CMV serostatus. A further reported finding was that TCR beta sequences accurately predicted the HLA-A and HLA-B alleles for most subjects in the first cohort. The earlier analysis of 450 to 700 of the donors excluded some 16 rarely observed V segments, including chromosome 9 orphons, because counts were too low. Because HLA typing was unavailable for some donors at each locus, only the typed subset was used in association tests. The 87-base-pair reads could not distinguish some IMGT-functional V segments, including TRBV6-2 and TRBV6-3, so those segments were excluded. The classifier was reported to diagnose cytomegalovirus status with high specificity and sensitivity in both the original cohort and the validation cohort. The study listed approximately 150 TCR beta chains as associated with cytomegalovirus. Compared with the roughly 700-donor mean, donors in an Asian-associated ancestry cluster had fewer N-insertions in productive TCRs, according to a later genetic analysis. In a later analysis, HLA-associated TCR beta chains showed more clonal expansion and lower generation probabilities than non-associated chains that were equally common. Several of the top co-occurrence clusters appeared to be linked to parvovirus B19, influenza, CMV and Epstein-Barr virus, according to a later analysis. A later analysis found that TCR association rates varied across HLA loci, with DRB1 alleles showing the most associated TCRs and HLA-C alleles the fewest. Linkage disequilibrium might explain the correlated functional status among segregating V segments, but an unknown experimental factor could not be ruled out. Most TCR sequences were seen in very few donors, while some public TCRs were found in many individuals. A few of the identified cytomegalovirus-associated TCR beta chains were confirmed in vitro to be specific for cytomegalovirus antigens.

The method was the immunoSEQ multiplex PCR assay. The multiplex PCR relied on a mix of 60 forward primers for TCR Vbeta segments and 13 reverse primers for TCR Jbeta segments. The CDR3 region of rearranged TCR beta genes was amplified from genomic DNA by a multiplex PCR assay. On the Illumina HiSeq System, the amplified TCR beta libraries were sequenced as 87-base-pair reads. On the authors' methods: Across the 700 or so repertoires, a later analysis counted 78 million or so unique TCR beta chains, 9 million to 14 million of which were shared by at least two donors. To remove PCR and sequencing errors, raw reads were error-corrected and collapsed into unique sequences using a nearest-neighbor algorithm that merged closely related sequences. V, D and J gene segments were assigned by aligning CDR3 sequences to IMGT reference sequences. For a sequence to be retained, a match of at least six nucleotides was required to both a V gene segment and a J gene segment. A rearrangement was called productive if the CDR3 had no stop codons and remained in frame with V and J, and every other rearrangement was called non-productive. CDR3 was defined according to IMGT convention as the region running from the second conserved V-encoded cysteine to the conserved J-encoded phenylalanine. The earlier analysis of some 550 of the donors excluded any sequence lacking an unambiguous match to a single V gene segment. In an earlier analysis of about 590 of the donors, a V segment was called functional when productive rearrangements were above 56.7%, and segregating when the standard deviation between donors exceeded 5%. A statistical classification framework was developed to diagnose cytomegalovirus status using the catalog of TCR beta chain sequences. In a later analysis, TCR nucleotide sequences were compared against IMGT/GENE-DB human TR gene sequences so that V and J genes could be assigned. A later analysis assigned CDR3 sequences and most-parsimonious VDJ recombination scenarios with the TCRdist pipeline. In a later analysis, every TCR beta chain was defined by the combination of its CDR3 amino acid sequence and its V-gene family, and reads without a unique V-gene family were dropped. To address suspected cross-contamination and a sequencing artifact, a later analysis removed around 590 highly shared, low-generation-probability nucleotide sequences. A later analysis calculated a clonal expansion index for each public chain from normalized within-repertoire ranks of inferred template counts. A later analysis computed generation probabilities with a VDJ recombination model fitted to out-of-frame rearrangements, and checked the results against IGoR. A later analysis scored TCR-TCR, TCR-HLA and TCR-CMV co-occurrence with hypergeometric tests, applying a repertoire-size bias correction to TCR pairs. A later analysis estimated false discovery rates by permuting HLA or CMV assignments 20 times. In a later analysis, co-occurring TCRs were grouped with DBSCAN, and TCRdist sequence similarity was added when clustering was performed within HLA-allele-positive subsets. For co-occurrence clustering, repertoires with fewer than 30,000 or more than 120,000 public chains were excluded, along with a handful of repertoires with anomalous nucleotide sharing. TCRdb mirrors the immuneACCESS table, restricted to in-frame sequences. Some clones are absent from its copies; in checked studies, under half trace to an unresolved V gene, and the reason for the others is unknown. That table gives V, J and clone size, and the DNA gave D and trimming. The sample yields 300,000 or so clones; about four fifths were counted once. 2% to 2.5% of the sample belongs to the ten largest clones.

The cohort comprised some 680 healthy bone marrow donors. Cohort members were all nominally healthy when sampled, although unrecorded immune exposures were likely present. The donor was CMV seropositive and belonged to the group of around 300 seropositive cohort members. A peripheral blood sample was provided by each donor, and peripheral blood mononuclear cells were used for TCR beta sequencing. The Qiagen DNeasy Blood Extraction Kit was used to extract genomic DNA from the blood cell samples. From its cysteine to its phenylalanine, the CDR3 spans 12 amino acids. Only the CDR3 region is kept as DNA, spanning 36 bases read in frame from base 1. CDR1 and CDR2 (SGHAT, FQNNGV) derive from the germline V gene. V sheds 2 bases and J sheds 2 bases, leaving 4 bases between their ends. On this clone itself: This clone's antigen is unknown. Base qualities are missing; no much larger clone stands one base away.

This TCR derives from a woman in her thirties or forties in good health and CMV-seropositive. Sequencing used PBMCs. The V and J genes are TRBV11-2 and TRBJ2-7; no D segment can be confidently identified. The DNA is as follows: TGTGCCAGCAGCTTAACAACCTACGAGCAGTACTTC. Its coded protein is CASSLTTYEQYF.